The source of this T cell receptor (beta chain) is a study of TIL therapy for anti-PD-1-resistant metastatic lung cancer. V lost 3 bases, J lost 8 bases, and 17 bases lay in between. The CDR3 totals 15 residues. The germline CDR1 and CDR2 sequences are MDHEN and SYDVKM. The sample's time point: pre-treatment sample, taken before nivolumab and TIL therapy. The libraries were made with immunoSEQ v3. The assay was immunoSEQ multiplex PCR, and TCRdb's table has in-frame clones only and misses some. The sample contains about 60,000 clones, about 69% of which appear only once. Details on this clone: Its antigen is currently unknown.

Findings of the study overall: The cohort had more treatment-naive, never-smoker and oncogene-addicted patients than typical.

V gene TRBV28 combines with J gene TRBJ2-1, with D tentatively TRBD1 (5 bases). This specimen was blood, taken at baseline. The sequence derives from a person between 25 and 79 years old with non-small cell lung cancer. CDR3 region: CASSLGSAGNDEQFF. DNA for the CDR3: TGTGCCAGCAGTTTGGGTTCGGCAGGGAACGATGAGCAGTTCTTC.